This T cell receptor beta chain was recovered during a study of Graves' ophthalmopathy and Graves' hyperthyroidism. The overall study: Stable hyperthyroidism denotes an absence of ophthalmopathy throughout 18 months of follow-up.

Study-wide points: The model reached approximately 71% sensitivity and about 72% specificity for predicting ophthalmopathy progression.

No donor had other autoimmune disease, uncontrolled infection, pregnancy or lactation. The CDR3 contains 14 residues. Trimming took 7 bases from V and 4 from J; bases not matched to a gene: 9. The sequenced template was RNA, covering the TCR beta CDR3 region. The first-round RT-PCR employed HTBI primers together with the Qiagen OneStep RT-PCR kit. A multiplex PCR was then performed as the second round. MiXCR, run by TCRdb on the multiplex PCR reads, gives a single entry per CDR3 protein. The sample has about 550,000 distinct CDR3 sequences, about 35% seen once. Worth noting for this clonotype: Its specificity is unknown. A much bigger clone sits one base away, suggesting this may be a read error.

The chain recombines TRBV12-3 or TRBV12-4 with TRBJ2-5, with 7 bases lining up with TRBD1. The sequence derives from an adult man with Graves' hyperthyroidism. The source material was peripheral blood or thyroid tissue (not recorded which). CDR3 nucleotide sequence: TGTGCCAGCAATCCCTTTCAGGGGGTAGAGACCCAGTACTTC. Translated, it gives CASNPFQGVETQYF.